The sequence of this TCR beta chain was determined in a study of CD8+ T cells in alopecia areata. General study findings and limits: Relative to normal scalp, lesional scalp, especially alopecia totalis/universalis, showed higher clonality.

From germline, CDR1 is SQVTM and CDR2 ANQGSEA. The length of the CDR3 is 14 residues. The trim removed 4 bases at V and 2 bases at J, leaving 4 bases unmatched. Treatment described: oral pan-JAK inhibitor, 5-10 mg twice daily. Both peripheral blood and punch biopsies of lesional scalp skin were obtained from patients who had alopecia areata. Cell sorting was applied to PBMCs, and CD4+ and CD8+ T cells were collected. Sequencing templates came from extracted RNA that was reverse transcribed into cDNA. TCRdb's copy holds only in-frame clones and misses some; the assay was immunoSEQ multiplex PCR. The sample lists about 270,000 clones; roughly 63% were seen once. Remarks on this clone: Antigen: not known.

This specimen consisted of CD4+ T cells sorted from blood, obtained between weeks 51 and 52, from a patient treated with tofacitinib. The TCR comes from a human donor with alopecia areata. This sequence joins TRBV29-1 and TRBJ2-1; 8 bases are a match to TRBD1. In DNA, the CDR3 is TGCAGCGTTGGTCGGGACAGGACCTACAATGAGCAGTTCTTC. Translation: CSVGRDRTYNEQFF.